This T cell receptor beta chain was found in a study of cytomegalovirus exposure and HLA in healthy donors (dated by TCRdb to about 2017). Broadly, across the study: An earlier analysis of some 620 of the donors reported around 280 Gb of sequence data and around 120 million unique TCR beta sequences obtained from approximately 180 million T cells. To decide whether each TCR beta V gene segment behaved as functional or pseudogenic, an earlier analysis of some 580 of the donors relied on high-throughput TCR beta sequencing. Along with the roughly 610-subject first cohort, a separate validation cohort of some 130 different subjects was used. Because of strong linkage in the cohort, four or five DR-DQ haplotypes were treated as single units for association and clustering. All discovery cohort repertoires had been generated on a single sequencing platform. The aim of the study was to test whether cataloging public T cell receptors could identify signatures of past pathogen exposure. Rather than using new phenotypic data, the later analysis identified candidate immune exposures from TCR beta sequences and from how often those sequences occurred across donors. Among the approximately 430 genotyped donors, around 81% belonged to the genetic ancestry cluster associated with self-reported Caucasian donors. In a later analysis, previously published TCR beta repertoires from 600 to 850 donors were re-analyzed and high-resolution HLA genotyping was added so that TCR occurrence patterns could be studied. The number of donors typed differed by locus, with 629-630 for A, B, C, DRB1 and DQB1, more than 500 for DQA1, over 600 for DPA1, and roughly 450 for DPB1. High-throughput TCR immunosequencing, statistical association of individual TCRs with disease status, and machine learning were combined to predict cytomegalovirus infection status. The T cell repertoires of 666 subjects were profiled by immunosequencing and related to cytomegalovirus serostatus. Class I and class II HLA loci were covered by the typing at four-digit resolution. Donor age, sex, ethnicity and CMV serostatus were compiled together with the repertoire data. A later genetic analysis used genome-wide SNP genotypes for about three fifths of the 666 donors, treating that subset as a discovery cohort. On average, around 230,000 unique TCR beta nucleotide sequences were sequenced per donor among a few hundred genotyped donors of the cohort, with 15% to 20% of those sequences being non-productive. Around 320 gigabases of sequencing data and 80 million or so unique TCR sequences were included in an early release covering around 650 HLA-typed donors.

Study-wide findings and limitations: In a later analysis, about 17,000 TCR beta sequences were associated with specific HLA alleles at a false discovery rate of 0.05. Linkage disequilibrium might explain the correlated functional status among segregating V segments, but an unknown experimental factor could not be excluded. The study listed 164 TCR beta chains as associated with cytomegalovirus. Compared with the approximately 670-donor mean, donors in an Asian-associated ancestry cluster had fewer N-insertions in productive TCRs, according to a later genetic analysis. The classifier was reported to diagnose cytomegalovirus status with high specificity and sensitivity in both the original cohort and the validation cohort. A later analysis found that HLA-associated TCR beta chains were more clonally expanded and had lower generation probabilities than equally common non-associated chains. The earlier analysis of approximately 560 of the donors excluded approximately 15 rarely observed V segments, including chromosome 9 orphons, because counts were too low. CMV serostatus was the only immune exposure information available for the cohort. This cohort had only TCR beta chains sequenced, and the lack of alpha or paired-chain data limited which features could be detected. Because HLA typing was missing for some donors at each locus, association tests included only the typed subset. Several of the top co-occurrence clusters appeared to be linked to parvovirus B19, influenza, CMV and Epstein-Barr virus, according to a later analysis. It was suggested by the authors that the approach could potentially be generalized to other disease states and immunological phenotypes. A later genetic analysis associated a missense DCLRE1C variant with V-gene and J-gene trimming of TCR beta chains, and an independent cohort replicated the association. Broadly in line with IMGT annotations, most TCR beta V segments showed up in productive rearrangements about 87% or about 30% of the time in an earlier analysis of several hundred of the donors. When HLA alleles, especially DR and DQ, strongly co-occurred, TCR associations were difficult to assign to individual alleles. A further reported finding was that TCR beta sequences accurately predicted the HLA-A and HLA-B alleles for most subjects in the first cohort. A cluster of highly shared sequence variants was judged likely to represent a technical artifact of the sequencing pipeline. Most CMV-associated TCR beta chains appeared to be HLA-restricted in a later analysis, and the HLA associations seemed to be driven largely by CMV exposure. A few of the identified cytomegalovirus-associated TCR beta chains were confirmed in vitro to be specific for cytomegalovirus antigens. Most TCR sequences were observed very rarely across donors, whereas some public TCRs were present in many individuals. The presence/absence analyses assumed that sequencing depth was roughly uniform across donors, and that assumption may not be true. A later analysis found that TCR association rates varied across HLA loci, with DRB1 alleles showing the most associated TCRs and HLA-C alleles the fewest.

In total, approximately 690 healthy bone marrow donors made up the cohort. At the time of sampling, every cohort member was nominally healthy, though immune exposures that went unrecorded were likely present. The donor tested CMV seronegative, placing the donor among the 350 or so seronegative members of the cohort. Every donor gave a peripheral blood sample, and the peripheral blood mononuclear cells from that sample were used for TCR beta sequencing. Genomic DNA was extracted from the blood cell samples with the Qiagen DNeasy Blood Extraction Kit. The library was made by the immunoSEQ multiplex PCR assay. A mixture of 60 forward primers for TCR Vbeta segments and 13 reverse primers for TCR Jbeta segments was used in the multiplex PCR. The CDR3 region of rearranged TCR beta genes was amplified from genomic DNA with a multiplex PCR assay. The Illumina HiSeq System was used to sequence the amplified TCR beta libraries as 87-base-pair reads. Under the source paper's analysis protocol: In a later analysis, 80 million or so unique TCR beta chains were counted across the roughly 670 repertoires, and approximately 9.9 million of these chains were shared by at least two donors. Raw reads were error-corrected and collapsed into unique sequences with a nearest-neighbor algorithm that merged closely related sequences to remove PCR and sequencing errors. CDR3 sequences were aligned to IMGT reference sequences to assign V, D and J gene segments. For a sequence to be retained, at least a six-nucleotide match to both a V gene segment and a J gene segment was required. A rearrangement counted as productive if the CDR3 had no stop codons and remained in frame with V and J, and every other rearrangement counted as non-productive. Following IMGT convention, CDR3 was defined as the stretch from the second conserved V-encoded cysteine to the conserved J-encoded phenylalanine. The earlier analysis of about 610 of the donors excluded sequences that lacked an unambiguous match to a single V gene segment. An earlier analysis of almost 600 of the donors classified V segments as functional when productive rearrangements were above 56.7% and as segregating when the standard deviation between donors was above 5%. A statistical classification framework was built for diagnosing cytomegalovirus status from the catalog of TCR beta chain sequences. In a later analysis, TCR nucleotide sequences were compared against IMGT/GENE-DB human TR gene sequences so that V and J genes could be assigned. The TCRdist pipeline was used in a later analysis to assign CDR3 sequences and most-parsimonious VDJ recombination scenarios. In a later analysis, each TCR beta chain was defined by its CDR3 amino acid sequence together with its V-gene family, and reads without a unique V-gene family were excluded. As a way to deal with suspected cross-contamination and a sequencing artifact, a later analysis dropped 640 or so nucleotide sequences that were highly shared and had low generation probability. A later analysis calculated a clonal expansion index for each public chain from normalized within-repertoire ranks of inferred template counts. Generation probabilities in a later analysis came from a VDJ recombination model fitted to out-of-frame rearrangements, and those results were checked against IGoR. In a later analysis, TCR-TCR, TCR-HLA and TCR-CMV co-occurrence was scored with hypergeometric tests, and a repertoire-size bias correction was applied to TCR pairs. In a later analysis, false discovery rates were estimated by permuting HLA or CMV assignments 20 times. In a later analysis, co-occurring TCRs were grouped using DBSCAN, and TCRdist sequence similarity was added for clustering within HLA-allele-positive subsets. For co-occurrence clustering, repertoires with fewer than 30,000 or more than 120,000 public chains were excluded, along with a handful of repertoires with anomalous nucleotide sharing. TCRdb obtained this table from immuneACCESS and retained in-frame rearrangements with V and J assigned. These tables miss some clones; where compared with another copy, unresolved V genes account for less than half of the shortfall, and the remainder is unexplained. V and J calls and clone size are as listed in that table; D and trimming were resolved from the DNA. This sample is represented by 110,000 or so clones; approximately 83% of them were singletons. In total, the top ten clones hold about 2.7% of the sample.

This clone came up once. The target of this receptor is not known. No much larger clone is present one base from it, and per-base qualities are unavailable. The sample consisted of PBMCs. The origin of this receptor is a woman aged 18-35 years in good health and CMV-seronegative.

In nucleotide form, the sequence is TGCGCCAGCAGCTTGGACGGGGTTGTAGGTGAAAAACTGTTTTTT. It encodes CASSLDGVVGEKLFF. The V and J genes are TRBV5-1 and TRBJ1-4; there is no confident call for the D gene. Spanning cysteine to phenylalanine, the CDR3 consists of 15 amino acids. Kept here is only the CDR3 DNA, which spans 45 bases and is read in frame from base 1. CDR1 and CDR2, looked up from the germline V gene, are SGHRS and YFSETQ. A distance of 13 bases separates the germline ends of V and J, which lose 0 bases and 7 bases respectively.